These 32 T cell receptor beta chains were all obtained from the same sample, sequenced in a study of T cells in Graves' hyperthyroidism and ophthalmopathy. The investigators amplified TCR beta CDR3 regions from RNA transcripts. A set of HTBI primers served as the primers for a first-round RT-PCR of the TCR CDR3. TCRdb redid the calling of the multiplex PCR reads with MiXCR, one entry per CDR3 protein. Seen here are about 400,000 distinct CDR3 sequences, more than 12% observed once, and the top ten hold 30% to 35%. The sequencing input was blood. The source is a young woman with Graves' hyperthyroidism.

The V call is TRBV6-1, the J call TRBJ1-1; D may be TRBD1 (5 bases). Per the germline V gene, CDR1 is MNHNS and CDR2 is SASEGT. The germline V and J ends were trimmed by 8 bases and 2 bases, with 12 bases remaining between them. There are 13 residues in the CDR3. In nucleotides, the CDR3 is TGTGCCAGCTGGATGACAGCTAACACTGAAGCTTTCTTT. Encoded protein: CASWMTANTEAFF.

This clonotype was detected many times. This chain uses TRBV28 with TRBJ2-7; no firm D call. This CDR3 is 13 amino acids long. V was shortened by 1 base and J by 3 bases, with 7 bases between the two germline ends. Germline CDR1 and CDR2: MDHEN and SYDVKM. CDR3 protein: CASSLFSGYEQYF. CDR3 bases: TGTGCCAGCAGTTTATTTTCAGGCTACGAGCAGTACTTC. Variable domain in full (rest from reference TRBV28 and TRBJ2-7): DVKVTQSSRYLVKRTGEKVFLECVQDMDHENMFWYRQDPGLGLRLIYFSYDVKMKEKGDIPEGYSVSREKKERFSLILESASTNQTSMYLCASSLFSGYEQYFGPGTRLTVT.

The CDR3 DNA is TGTGCCACCAGCGGCAGCGGGAGTTCTTACAATGAGCAGTTCTTC. Protein: CATSGSGSSYNEQFF. The chain joins TRBV15 to TRBJ2-1; 8 nucleotides align to TRBD2. The V and J ends lost 5 bases and 4 bases, in that order; junction bases with no gene match: 7. CDR3 length equals 15 residues. CDR1 and CDR2 (germline): LNHNV, YYDKDF (reference sequence).

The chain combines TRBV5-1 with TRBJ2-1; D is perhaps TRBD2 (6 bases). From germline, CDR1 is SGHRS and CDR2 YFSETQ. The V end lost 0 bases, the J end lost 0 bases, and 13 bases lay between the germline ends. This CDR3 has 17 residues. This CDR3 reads CASSLEVAASSYNEQFF. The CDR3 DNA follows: TGCGCCAGCAGCTTGGAGGTAGCGGCCTCCTCCTACAATGAGCAGTTCTTC. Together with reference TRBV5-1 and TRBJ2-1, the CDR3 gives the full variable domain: KAGVTQTPRYLIKTRGQQVTLSCSPISGHRSVSWYQQTPGQGLQFLFEYFSETQRNKGNFPGRFSGRQFSNSRSEMNVSTLELGDSALYLCASSLEVAASSYNEQFFGPGTRLTVL.

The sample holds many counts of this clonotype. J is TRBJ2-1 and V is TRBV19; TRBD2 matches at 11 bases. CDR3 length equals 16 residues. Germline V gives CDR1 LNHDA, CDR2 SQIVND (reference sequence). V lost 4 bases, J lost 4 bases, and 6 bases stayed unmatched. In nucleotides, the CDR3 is TGTGCCAGTAGTACAATAGCGGGAGGGCGGTACAATGAGCAGTTCTTC. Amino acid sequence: CASSTIAGGRYNEQFF. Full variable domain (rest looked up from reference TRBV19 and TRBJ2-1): DGGITQSPKYLFRKEGQNVTLSCEQNLNHDAMYWYRQDPGQGLRLIYYSQIVNDFQKGDIAEGYSVSREKKESFPLTVTSAQKNPTAFYLCASSTIAGGRYNEQFFGPGTRLTVL.

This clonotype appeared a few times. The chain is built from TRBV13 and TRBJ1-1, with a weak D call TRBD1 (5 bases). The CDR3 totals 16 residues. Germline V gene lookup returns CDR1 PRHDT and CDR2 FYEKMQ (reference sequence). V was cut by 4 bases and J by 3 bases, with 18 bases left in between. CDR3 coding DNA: TGTGCCAGCAGCTCAACGCCCCCGGGGGGTCACACTGAAGCTTTCTTT. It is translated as CASSSTPPGGHTEAFF.

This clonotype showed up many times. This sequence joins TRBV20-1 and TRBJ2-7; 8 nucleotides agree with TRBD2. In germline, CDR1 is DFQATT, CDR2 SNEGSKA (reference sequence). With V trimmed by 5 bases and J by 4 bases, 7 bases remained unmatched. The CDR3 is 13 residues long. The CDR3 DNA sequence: TGCAGTGCTGGGGGTAGCGGGGAATACGAGCAGTACTTC. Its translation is CSAGGSGEYEQYF.

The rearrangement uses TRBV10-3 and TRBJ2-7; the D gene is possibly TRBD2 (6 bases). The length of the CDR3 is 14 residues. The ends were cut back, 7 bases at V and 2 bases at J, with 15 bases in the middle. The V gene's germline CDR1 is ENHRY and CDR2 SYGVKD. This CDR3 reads CAIKFEGGTYEQYF. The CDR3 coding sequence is TGTGCCATCAAGTTTGAGGGAGGAACCTACGAGCAGTACTTC.

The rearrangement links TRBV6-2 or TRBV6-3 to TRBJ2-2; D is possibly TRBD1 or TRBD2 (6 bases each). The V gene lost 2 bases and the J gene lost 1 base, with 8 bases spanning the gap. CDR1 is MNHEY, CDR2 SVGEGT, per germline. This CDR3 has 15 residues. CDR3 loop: CASSYRGENTGELFF. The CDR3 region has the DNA TGTGCCAGCAGTTACAGGGGGGAGAACACCGGGGAGCTGTTTTTT.

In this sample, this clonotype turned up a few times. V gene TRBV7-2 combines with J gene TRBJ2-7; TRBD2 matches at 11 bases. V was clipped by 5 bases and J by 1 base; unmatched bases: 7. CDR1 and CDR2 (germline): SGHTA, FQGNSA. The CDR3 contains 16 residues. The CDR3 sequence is CASSPLSGRDSYEQYF. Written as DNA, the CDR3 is TGTGCCAGCAGCCCCCTTAGCGGGAGGGATTCCTACGAGCAGTACTTC.

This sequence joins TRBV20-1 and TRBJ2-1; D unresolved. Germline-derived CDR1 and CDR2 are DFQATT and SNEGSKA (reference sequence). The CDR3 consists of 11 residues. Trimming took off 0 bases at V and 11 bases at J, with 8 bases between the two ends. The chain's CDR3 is CSARDIAQQFF. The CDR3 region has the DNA TGCAGTGCTAGAGATATAGCTCAGCAGTTCTTC.

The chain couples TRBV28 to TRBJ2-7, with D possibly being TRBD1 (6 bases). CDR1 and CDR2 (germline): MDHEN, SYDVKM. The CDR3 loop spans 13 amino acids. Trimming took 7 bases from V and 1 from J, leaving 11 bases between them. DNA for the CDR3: TGTGCCAGCACCGTTGGACAGTCCTACGAGCAGTACTTC. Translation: CASTVGQSYEQYF.

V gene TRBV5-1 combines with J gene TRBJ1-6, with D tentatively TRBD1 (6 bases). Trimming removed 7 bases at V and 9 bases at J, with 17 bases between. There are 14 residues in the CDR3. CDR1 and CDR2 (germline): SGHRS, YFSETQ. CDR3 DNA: TGCGCCAGCCGGGACCGGGACAAAAGTTCACCCCTCCACTTT. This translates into CASRDRDKSSPLHF.

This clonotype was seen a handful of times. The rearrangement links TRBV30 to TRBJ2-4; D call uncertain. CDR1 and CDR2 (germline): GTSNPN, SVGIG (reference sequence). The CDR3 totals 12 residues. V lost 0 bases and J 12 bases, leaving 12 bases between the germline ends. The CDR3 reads CAWSVQRTNQYF. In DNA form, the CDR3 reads TGTGCCTGGAGTGTACAGAGGACCAATCAGTACTTC.

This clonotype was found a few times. Here the CDR3 DNA reads TGCGCCAGCAGCCGAGGACAGGGAAGTAATGAAAAACTGTTTTTT. It yields the protein CASSRGQGSNEKLFF. This chain links TRBV4-1 with TRBJ1-4; TRBD1 matches 8 bases. Trimming took 4 bases from V and 4 from J; bases not matched to a gene: 5. CDR1 is MGHRA and CDR2 is YSYEKL in the germline V gene. The CDR3 runs to 15 residues.

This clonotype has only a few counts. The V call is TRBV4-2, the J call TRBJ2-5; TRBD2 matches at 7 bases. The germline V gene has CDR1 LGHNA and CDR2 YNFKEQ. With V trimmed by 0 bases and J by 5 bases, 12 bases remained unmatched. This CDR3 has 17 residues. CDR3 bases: TGTGCCAGCAGCCAAGACGCGCTAGCGGATTTGGGGGAGACCCAGTACTTC. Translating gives CASSQDALADLGETQYF.

CDR3 protein: CSVSGRMNTEAFF. Written as DNA, the CDR3 is TGCAGCGTATCGGGACGAATGAACACTGAAGCTTTCTTT. The chain links TRBV29-1 to TRBJ1-1, with a possible D match to TRBD1 (5 bases). This CDR3 has 13 residues. The ends were cut back, 6 bases at V and 0 bases at J, with 11 bases in the middle. Germline V gene data show CDR1 as SQVTM and CDR2 as ANQGSEA.

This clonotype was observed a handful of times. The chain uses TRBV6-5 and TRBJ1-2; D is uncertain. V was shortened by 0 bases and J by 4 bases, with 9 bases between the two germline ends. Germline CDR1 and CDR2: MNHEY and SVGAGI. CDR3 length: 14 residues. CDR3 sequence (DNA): TGTGCCAGCAGTTACTCGGGGTTGGGCTATGGCTACACCTTC. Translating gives CASSYSGLGYGYTF.

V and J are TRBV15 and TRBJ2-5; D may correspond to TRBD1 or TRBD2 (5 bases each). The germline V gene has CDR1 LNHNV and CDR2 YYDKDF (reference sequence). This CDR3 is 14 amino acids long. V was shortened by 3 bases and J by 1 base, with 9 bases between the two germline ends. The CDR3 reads CATSSHGTQETQYF. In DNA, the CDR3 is TGTGCCACCAGCAGCCACGGGACCCAAGAGACCCAGTACTTC.

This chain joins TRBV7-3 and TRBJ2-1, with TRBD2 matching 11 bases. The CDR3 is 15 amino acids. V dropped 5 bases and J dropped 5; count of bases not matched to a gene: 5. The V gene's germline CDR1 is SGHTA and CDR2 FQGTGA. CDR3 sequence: CASSTTSGVHNEQFF. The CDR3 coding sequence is TGTGCCAGCAGCACGACTAGCGGGGTTCACAATGAGCAGTTCTTC.

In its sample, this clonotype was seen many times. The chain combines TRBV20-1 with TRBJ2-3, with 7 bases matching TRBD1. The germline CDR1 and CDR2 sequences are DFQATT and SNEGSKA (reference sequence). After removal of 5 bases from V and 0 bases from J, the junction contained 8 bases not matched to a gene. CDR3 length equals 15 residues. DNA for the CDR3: TGCAGTGCTTCTACAGGGGCGGTCAGCACAGATACGCAGTATTTT. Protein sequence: CSASTGAVSTDTQYF.

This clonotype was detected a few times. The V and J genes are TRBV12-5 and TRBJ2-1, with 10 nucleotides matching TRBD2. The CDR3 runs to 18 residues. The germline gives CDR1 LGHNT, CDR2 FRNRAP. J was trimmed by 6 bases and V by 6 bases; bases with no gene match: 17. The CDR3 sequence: CASGLVVRGASGSNEQFF. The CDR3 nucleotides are TGTGCTAGTGGCCTTGTTGTGCGGGGGGCTAGCGGGAGCAATGAGCAGTTCTTC.

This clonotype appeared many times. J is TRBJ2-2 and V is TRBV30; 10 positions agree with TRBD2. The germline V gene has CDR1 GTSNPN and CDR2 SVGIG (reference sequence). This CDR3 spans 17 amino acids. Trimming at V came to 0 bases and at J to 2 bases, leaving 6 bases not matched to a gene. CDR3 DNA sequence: TGTGCCTGGAGTGTAGGTCGGACTAGCGGAAACACCGGGGAGCTGTTTTTT. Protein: CAWSVGRTSGNTGELFF.

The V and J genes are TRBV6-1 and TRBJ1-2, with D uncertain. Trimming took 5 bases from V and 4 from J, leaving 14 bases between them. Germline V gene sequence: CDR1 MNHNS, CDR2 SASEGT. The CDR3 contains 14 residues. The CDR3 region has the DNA TGTGCCAGCAGTCCCCGAAGTCCGCTCTATGGCTACACCTTC. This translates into CASSPRSPLYGYTF.

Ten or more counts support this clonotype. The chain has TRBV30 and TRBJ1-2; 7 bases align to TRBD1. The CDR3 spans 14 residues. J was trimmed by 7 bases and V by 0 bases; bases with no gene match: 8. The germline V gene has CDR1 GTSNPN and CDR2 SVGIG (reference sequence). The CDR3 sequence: CAWSVGTVSFGYTF. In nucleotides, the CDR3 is TGTGCCTGGAGTGTAGGGACAGTCTCTTTTGGCTACACCTTC.

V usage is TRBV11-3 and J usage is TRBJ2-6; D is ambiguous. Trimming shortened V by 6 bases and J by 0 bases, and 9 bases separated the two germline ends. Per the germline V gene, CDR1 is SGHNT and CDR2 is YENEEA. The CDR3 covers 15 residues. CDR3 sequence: CASSSALSGANVLTF. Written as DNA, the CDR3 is TGTGCCAGCAGTTCGGCTCTCTCTGGGGCCAACGTCCTGACTTTC.

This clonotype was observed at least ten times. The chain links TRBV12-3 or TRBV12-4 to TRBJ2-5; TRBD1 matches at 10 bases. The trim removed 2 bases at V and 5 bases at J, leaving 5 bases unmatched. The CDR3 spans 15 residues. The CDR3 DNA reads TGTGCCAGCAGTTTAAGGGGACAGGGGAGGGAGACCCAGTACTTC. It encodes CASSLRGQGRETQYF.

DNA for the CDR3: TGCGCCAGCAGCTGGAGCGGGGGCTCCTACAATGAGCAGTTCTTC. It codes for CASSWSGGSYNEQFF. The chain recombines TRBV5-1 with TRBJ2-1; TRBD2 aligns across 8 bases. With V trimmed by 3 bases and J by 0 bases, 2 bases remained unmatched. The CDR3 contains 15 residues. The germline V gene encodes CDR1 SGHRS and CDR2 YFSETQ. Complete variable domain (other parts from reference TRBV5-1 and TRBJ2-1): KAGVTQTPRYLIKTRGQQVTLSCSPISGHRSVSWYQQTPGQGLQFLFEYFSETQRNKGNFPGRFSGRQFSNSRSEMNVSTLELGDSALYLCASSWSGGSYNEQFFGPGTRLTVL.

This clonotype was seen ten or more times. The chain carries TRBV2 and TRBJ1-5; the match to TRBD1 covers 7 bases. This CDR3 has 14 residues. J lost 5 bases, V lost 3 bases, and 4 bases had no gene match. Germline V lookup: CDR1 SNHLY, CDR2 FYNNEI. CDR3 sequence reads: CASSETGSHQPQHF. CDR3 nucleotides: TGTGCCAGCAGTGAGACAGGGAGCCATCAGCCCCAGCATTTT.

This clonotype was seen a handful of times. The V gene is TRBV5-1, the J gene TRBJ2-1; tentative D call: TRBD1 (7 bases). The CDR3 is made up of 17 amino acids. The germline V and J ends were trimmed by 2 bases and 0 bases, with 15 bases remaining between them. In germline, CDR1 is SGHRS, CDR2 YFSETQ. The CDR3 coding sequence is TGCGCCAGCAGCTTTGACCCCAGGGGGGACTCCTACAATGAGCAGTTCTTC. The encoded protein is CASSFDPRGDSYNEQFF.

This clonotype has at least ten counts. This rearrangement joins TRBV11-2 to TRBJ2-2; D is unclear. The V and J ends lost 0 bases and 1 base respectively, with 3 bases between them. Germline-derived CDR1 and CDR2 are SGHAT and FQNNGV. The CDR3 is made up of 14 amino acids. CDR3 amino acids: CASSLEGNTGELFF. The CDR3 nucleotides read TGTGCCAGCAGCTTAGAGGGGAACACCGGGGAGCTGTTTTTT.

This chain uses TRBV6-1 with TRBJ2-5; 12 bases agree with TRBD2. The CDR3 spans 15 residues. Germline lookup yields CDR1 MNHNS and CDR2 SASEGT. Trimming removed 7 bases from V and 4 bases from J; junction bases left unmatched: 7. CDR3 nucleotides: TGTGCCAGCACGAAGACTAGCGGGAGTCGAGAGACCCAGTACTTC. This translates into CASTKTSGSRETQYF.